This T cell receptor beta chain stems from a study of OX40 agonist ivuxolimab in advanced cancers. Generated by immunoSEQ multiplex PCR, the TCRdb table keeps only in-frame clones and is missing some. The sample records roughly 65,000 clones, 80% being singletons. The study's findings and limits: CD4+ and CD8+ blood T cells expanded clonally by week 6 at 0.1 to 3.0 mg/kg. Expanded clones were, on average, more numerous among CD8+ T cells than CD4+.

As to this clone: Its cognate antigen is unknown.

CDR1 and CDR2 from the germline V gene are MGHDK and SYGVNS. The CDR3 consists of 13 residues. V shed 1 base and J shed 9 bases, with 11 bases lying between them. The chain combines TRBV25-1 with TRBJ2-3, with D possibly being TRBD2 (5 bases). The TCR was taken from an adult with an advanced solid tumor such as melanoma, head and neck, liver or kidney cancer. Specimen: CD4+ or CD8+ T cells sorted from blood, collected in a trial of the OX40 agonist ivuxolimab. CDR3 protein: CASSELERSTQYF. The CDR3 DNA reads TGTGCCAGCAGTGAATTGGAGCGGTCGACGCAGTATTTT.